Following are 14 T cell receptor beta chains from one sample sequenced in a study of identical twins. TCRdb reprocessed the 5' RACE reads with MiXCR, giving one entry per CDR3 protein. Of 350,000 or so distinct CDR3 sequences detected, approximately 13% appear once; the ten largest clones hold around 7.2%. The sample was also reused in another study, on yellow fever vaccine responses in identical twins.

Sequencing used CD8+ T cells sorted from blood. These receptors were obtained from a woman between 18 and 29 years old in good health.

The chain joins TRBV20-1 to TRBJ1-1, with D uncertain. Germline CDR1 reads DFQATT; CDR2 reads SNEGSKA (reference sequence). The CDR3 sequence is 12 residues long. The ends were cut back, 3 bases at V and 3 bases at J, with 8 bases in the middle. The CDR3: CSASSLDTEAFF. The CDR3 DNA reads TGCAGTGCTAGCAGTTTGGACACTGAAGCTTTCTTT.

This clonotype was counted at least ten times. The chain links TRBV4-1 to TRBJ2-7; D is ambiguous. CDR1 is MGHRA, CDR2 YSYEKL, per germline. The CDR3 consists of 15 residues. The V end was cut by 0 bases, the J end by 9 bases, with 18 bases between. CDR3: CASSQDGRVSVAQYV. CDR3 coding DNA: TGCGCCAGCAGCCAAGATGGTAGGGTCTCCGTAGCGCAGTACGTC.

The chain couples TRBV6-5 to TRBJ2-7, with D tentatively TRBD1 (5 bases). Germline lookup yields CDR1 MNHEY and CDR2 SVGAGI. The CDR3 totals 15 residues. V was trimmed by 0 bases and J by 3 bases, leaving 12 bases between them. Here the CDR3 reads CASSYSGVRVYEQYF. The CDR3 region has the DNA TGTGCCAGCAGTTACTCAGGGGTAAGGGTCTACGAGCAGTACTTC.

The V call is TRBV11-2, the J call TRBJ2-3, with TRBD2 matching 7 bases. The CDR3 extends over 14 amino acids. Germline V gene sequence: CDR1 SGHAT, CDR2 FQNNGV. V lost 3 bases, J lost 5 bases, and 5 bases stayed unmatched. Here the CDR3 reads CASSFPRGLDTQYF. The CDR3 DNA is TGTGCCAGCAGCTTCCCGCGGGGGTTAGATACGCAGTATTTT.

The chain recombines TRBV11-2 with TRBJ2-7, with 7 bases fitting TRBD2. The trim removed 6 bases at V and 3 bases at J, leaving 11 bases unmatched. The CDR3 loop spans 15 amino acids. Germline-derived CDR1 and CDR2 are SGHAT and FQNNGV. As DNA, the CDR3 is TGTGCCAGCAGAGTCGCTGGGCTAGCGGTCTACGAGCAGTACTTC. Its translation: CASRVAGLAVYEQYF.

The J gene is TRBJ1-1, the V gene TRBV27; D is ambiguous. The V and J ends lost 2 bases and 1 base respectively, with 11 bases between them. The CDR3 spans 15 residues. From germline, CDR1 is MNHEY and CDR2 SMNVEV (reference sequence). This CDR3 is CASSLGPRRNTEAFF. DNA of the CDR3: TGTGCCAGCAGTTTAGGCCCGAGACGGAACACTGAAGCTTTCTTT.

This chain uses TRBV25-1 with TRBJ2-2; D gene ambiguous. This CDR3 region has 13 residues. Trimming removed 6 bases from V and 0 bases from J, with 5 bases in between. The germline gives CDR1 MGHDK, CDR2 SYGVNS. The CDR3 DNA reads TGTGCCAGCAGCCACCCGAACACCGGGGAGCTGTTTTTT. Its protein is CASSHPNTGELFF.

This clonotype was counted at least ten times. The J gene is TRBJ2-1, the V gene TRBV5-1; TRBD1 agrees at 10 bases. With V trimmed by 1 base and J by 1 base, 2 bases remained unmatched. This CDR3 is 16 amino acids long. Germline V gives CDR1 SGHRS, CDR2 YFSETQ. The CDR3: CASSLRQGASYNEQFF. CDR3 nucleotides: TGCGCCAGCAGCTTGCGACAGGGGGCTTCCTACAATGAGCAGTTCTTC.

The chain employs TRBV28 and TRBJ1-1; the D gene is possibly TRBD1 (5 bases). The ends were cut back, 6 bases at V and 1 base at J, with 15 bases in the middle. The CDR3 is 15 residues long. Germline CDR1 MDHEN, CDR2 SYDVKM. The CDR3, as DNA: TGTGCCAGCAGCGACCTAGGGACCTCGAACACTGAAGCTTTCTTT. The encoded protein is CASSDLGTSNTEAFF.

This chain joins TRBV9 and TRBJ2-5; D may be TRBD1 or TRBD2 (5 bases each). This CDR3 has 15 amino acids. The V gene lost 0 bases and the J gene lost 4 bases, with 13 bases spanning the gap. Germline loops: CDR1 SGDLS, CDR2 YYNGEE. The DNA for the CDR3 is TGTGCCAGCAGCGTAGTGGGGACCCTTGGAGAGACCCAGTACTTC. This sequence encodes CASSVVGTLGETQYF.

The chain uses TRBV7-6 and TRBJ2-1, with 7 bases identical to TRBD1. Germline CDR1 SGHVS, CDR2 FNYEAQ. V trimming: 5 bases; J trimming: 5 bases; junction bases outside the gene matches: 9. This CDR3 spans 15 amino acids. The CDR3 here is CASSRHRGEDNEQFF. Here the CDR3 DNA reads TGTGCCAGCAGCCGTCACAGGGGTGAGGACAATGAGCAGTTCTTC.

This clonotype showed up many times. The chain is built from TRBV7-6 and TRBJ1-1, with a weak D call TRBD1 (5 bases). This CDR3 has 14 amino acids. The V gene lost 3 bases and the J gene lost 3 bases, with 11 bases spanning the gap. Germline loops: CDR1 SGHVS, CDR2 FNYEAQ. CDR3 nucleotides: TGTGCCAGCAGCTTTCAGGGTGCGGACACTGAAGCTTTCTTT. Encoded protein: CASSFQGADTEAFF.

This clonotype has only a few counts. The chain links TRBV6-2 or TRBV6-3 to TRBJ2-5; D unresolved. V was clipped by 0 bases and J by 10 bases, with 15 bases between them. The CDR3 has 14 amino acids. Germline-derived CDR1 and CDR2 are MNHEY and SVGEGT. The CDR3 is CASSYSISSWVQYF. The CDR3 DNA follows: TGTGCCAGCAGTTACTCAATATCTAGTTGGGTCCAGTACTTC.

This clonotype was seen a handful of times. The CDR3 sequence: CASSAGGEHTDTQYF. The CDR3, as DNA: TGTGCCAGCAGTGCGGGGGGAGAGCACACAGATACGCAGTATTTT. This chain connects TRBV6-1 to TRBJ2-3, with 7 bases fitting TRBD2. Germline V gene data show CDR1 as MNHNS and CDR2 as SASEGT. J lost 2 bases, V lost 4 bases, and 6 bases had no gene match. There are 15 residues in the CDR3.